The 32 T cell receptor beta chains reported below all come from one sample, sequenced in a study of cytomegalovirus exposure and HLA in healthy donors (dated by TCRdb to about 2017). Library preparation was by the immunoSEQ multiplex PCR assay. TCRdb provides this immuneACCESS table in a form limited to in-frame rearrangements. Some clones are lacking; in checked studies, under half of them reflect an unresolved V gene, and why the rest are absent is not known. The sample table shows 250,000 to 300,000 clones, and about 86% are seen once. More than 0.8% of the sample lies in the top ten. The sample comprised PBMCs. The receptors were gathered from a woman younger than 30 in good health and CMV-seronegative.

J is TRBJ1-2 and V is TRBV6-5, with a tentative D call TRBD1 (5 bases). CDR3 length: 15 amino acids. CDR1 and CDR2 (germline): MNHEY, SVGAGI. Trimming pared 0 bases from V and 2 bases from J, leaving 10 bases between. CDR3 nucleotide sequence: TGTGCCAGCAGTTACTCGAAGGCAGGGAACTATGGCTACACCTTC. It yields the protein CASSYSKAGNYGYTF.

The CDR3 sequence: CASSSGTGYHEQYF. In DNA, the CDR3 is TGTGCCAGCAGCTCCGGGACAGGGTATCACGAGCAGTACTTC. V gene TRBV5-4 combines with J gene TRBJ2-7; TRBD1 aligns across 9 bases. Looked up from germline, CDR1 is SGHNT and CDR2 is YYREEE (reference sequence). This CDR3 is 14 amino acids long. Losses at the gene ends were 3 bases for V and 5 bases for J; bases not matched to a gene: 6.

The rearrangement joins TRBV2 to TRBJ2-1, with TRBD1 as a possible D gene (6 bases). The CDR3 runs 16 residues. Deletions cut 1 base from V and 8 bases from J, with 18 bases between. Germline-derived CDR1 and CDR2 are SNHLY and FYNNEI. CDR3 region: CASSEGTALIGYEQFF. The CDR3 coding sequence is TGTGCCAGCAGTGAAGGGACAGCTCTTATAGGCTATGAGCAGTTCTTC.

The genes are TRBV5-1 and TRBJ1-2; TRBD1 is a possible D gene (5 bases). The CDR3 contains 15 residues. V was trimmed by 2 bases and J by 4 bases, leaving 15 bases between them. Germline V CDR1 and CDR2: SGHRS, YFSETQ. CDR3 region: CASSFSATDGYGYTF. The CDR3 DNA reads TGCGCCAGCAGCTTCTCGGCGACAGACGGCTATGGCTACACCTTC.

The chain has TRBV4-3 and TRBJ1-6; D uncertain. The germline V gene has CDR1 LGHNA and CDR2 YSLEER. The V end lost 1 base, the J end lost 7 bases, and 5 bases lay between the germline ends. The CDR3 is 13 amino acids. The CDR3 reads CASSQAENSPLHF. CDR3 coding DNA: TGCGCCAGCAGCCAAGCGGAGAATTCACCCCTCCACTTT.

The CDR3 DNA reads TGTGCCAGCAGCGACAGGGGGTGGGGACACTTCTCTGGAAACACCATATATTTT. As protein: CASSDRGWGHFSGNTIYF. The chain joins TRBV7-9 to TRBJ1-3, with 9 bases matching TRBD1. Germline assignment: CDR1 SEHNR and CDR2 FQNEAQ (reference sequence). This CDR3 spans 18 amino acids. With 5 bases clipped from V and 0 bases from J, the junction kept 11 bases outside the gene matches.

The chain couples TRBV5-1 to TRBJ1-6, with a possible D match to TRBD1 (5 bases). The CDR3 is 15 residues long. V lost 0 bases and J lost 5, with 9 bases in between. The germline gives CDR1 SGHRS, CDR2 YFSETQ. CDR3 loop: CASSLEGPNNSPLHF. Written as DNA, the CDR3 is TGCGCCAGCAGCTTGGAGGGGCCAAATAATTCACCCCTCCACTTT. The full variable domain, completed using reference TRBV5-1 and TRBJ1-6, is KAGVTQTPRYLIKTRGQQVTLSCSPISGHRSVSWYQQTPGQGLQFLFEYFSETQRNKGNFPGRFSGRQFSNSRSEMNVSTLELGDSALYLCASSLEGPNNSPLHFGNGTRLTVT.

On this clone: Germline is not matched at one junction end, which may reflect a read error. This sequence joins TRBV2 and TRBJ2-7, with D maybe TRBD2 (6 bases). The CDR3 sequence is 12 residues long. Germline V gene lookup returns CDR1 SNHLY and CDR2 FYNNEI. The CDR3 DNA reads as TGTGCCAGCAGTGAAGCTGGGCTAGCGAGTGAGTTC. Translating gives CASSEAGLASEF.

The rearrangement uses TRBV27 and TRBJ2-1, with TRBD2 matching over 8 bases. CDR3 length: 14 residues. Trimming took 6 bases from V and 8 from J; bases not matched to a gene: 9. Germline CDR1 reads MNHEY; CDR2 reads SMNVEV (reference sequence). In DNA form, the CDR3 reads TGTGCCAGCAGAACAGCGGGAGCCAAGGATGAGCAGTTCTTC. Translating gives CASRTAGAKDEQFF.

The chain joins TRBV6-5 to TRBJ1-5, with D unclear. The V gene lost 6 bases and the J gene lost 5 bases, with 11 bases spanning the gap. The CDR3 has 13 amino acids. Germline values: CDR1 MNHEY, CDR2 SVGAGI. CDR3 DNA: TGTGCCAGCAGCCCGAACCCGGATCAGCCCCAGCATTTT. Amino acid sequence: CASSPNPDQPQHF.

V and J are TRBV28 and TRBJ2-5; no clear D. Germline CDR1 and CDR2: MDHEN and SYDVKM. The CDR3 covers 13 residues. Trimming took off 2 bases at V and 4 bases at J, with 8 bases between the two ends. CDR3 nucleotide sequence: TGTGCCAGCAGTTTACGAGGCGGAGAGACCCAGTACTTC. It encodes CASSLRGGETQYF.

The V and J genes are TRBV2 and TRBJ1-5; TRBD1 matches at 7 bases. Per germline, CDR1 SNHLY and CDR2 FYNNEI. J lost 7 bases, V lost 6 bases, and 0 bases had no gene match. The CDR3 is 11 residues long. CDR3 bases: TGTGCCAGCAGGGGACAGCAGCCCCAGCATTTT. Amino acid sequence: CASRGQQPQHF.

V gene TRBV5-1 combines with J gene TRBJ1-5; D unclear. CDR3 length equals 15 residues. Trimming cost V 0 bases and J 0 bases, with 7 bases left between them. The germline gives CDR1 SGHRS, CDR2 YFSETQ. Written as DNA, the CDR3 is TGCGCCAGCAGCTTGGAAGGCGGTAGCAATCAGCCCCAGCATTTT. It codes for CASSLEGGSNQPQHF.

The rearrangement uses TRBV5-1 and TRBJ2-5; unclear D gene. Germline loops: CDR1 SGHRS, CDR2 YFSETQ. Deletions cut 0 bases from V and 4 bases from J, with 7 bases between. The CDR3 has 13 amino acids. Written as DNA, the CDR3 is TGCGCCAGCAGCTTGGGGCCTCTAGAGACCCAGTACTTC. It is translated as CASSLGPLETQYF.

The chain recombines TRBV4-3 with TRBJ2-7; a weak D match, TRBD1 (6 bases). This CDR3 spans 14 amino acids. The germline V gene encodes CDR1 LGHNA and CDR2 YSLEER. V was pared by 0 bases and J by 3 bases, with 9 bases between. The CDR3 DNA reads as TGCGCCAGCAGCCAAGAGGGACAACACTACGAGCAGTACTTC. It encodes CASSQEGQHYEQYF.

The genes are TRBV5-1 and TRBJ2-7; TRBD2 aligns across 16 bases. CDR1 and CDR2 from the germline V gene are SGHRS and YFSETQ. This CDR3 comprises 17 residues. V lost 3 bases and J lost 7; bases outside the gene matches: 10. The CDR3 DNA follows: TGCGCCAGCAGCTCATTGGGACTAGCGGGAGGGCCGGGAGAGCAGTACTTC. It translates to CASSSLGLAGGPGEQYF.

The rearrangement joins TRBV6-1 to TRBJ2-5; D possibly corresponds to TRBD2 (5 bases). CDR3 size: 13 residues. Germline assignment: CDR1 MNHNS and CDR2 SASEGT. The V end was cut by 7 bases, the J end by 14 bases, with 23 bases between. The CDR3 reads CASTTFRGQVKYF. The CDR3 DNA follows: TGTGCCAGCACCACCTTCAGAGGGCAGGTGAAATACTTC.

The genes are TRBV9 and TRBJ1-2; D unclear. Germline V gene sequence: CDR1 SGDLS, CDR2 YYNGEE. The CDR3 spans 14 residues. The V and J ends lost 0 bases and 9 bases respectively, with 15 bases between them. The CDR3 DNA is TGTGCCAGCAGCGTAGAGGATGCGGGTTGGAGCTACACCTTC. Residues: CASSVEDAGWSYTF.

The V call is TRBV6-5, the J call TRBJ1-2, with TRBD1 matching 7 bases. Germline V gene data show CDR1 as MNHEY and CDR2 as SVGAGI. The junction had 4 bases not matched to a gene; V was cut back by 0 bases and J by 6 bases. The CDR3 has 14 amino acids. In DNA, the CDR3 is TGTGCCAGCAGTTACTCAGGACAGGCTAATGGCTACACCTTC. It is translated as CASSYSGQANGYTF.

The rearrangement joins TRBV27 to TRBJ1-1; possible D gene TRBD1, 5 bases. The CDR3 consists of 15 residues. Trimming cost V 2 bases and J 5 bases, with 15 bases left between them. Germline assignment: CDR1 MNHEY and CDR2 SMNVEV (reference sequence). CDR3 region: CASSLAAGRGTEAFF. CDR3 in DNA: TGTGCCAGCAGTTTAGCGGCAGGGCGAGGAACTGAAGCTTTCTTT.

This chain links TRBV7-2 with TRBJ1-5, with 7 bases lining up with TRBD1. Germline V CDR1 and CDR2: SGHTA, FQGNSA. The CDR3 spans 17 residues. Trimming removed 6 bases from V and 2 bases from J; junction bases left unmatched: 13. The CDR3 bases are TGTGCCAGCAGTATCATAAGGTCAGGGGGAGGCAATCAGCCCCAGCATTTT. As protein: CASSIIRSGGGNQPQHF.

The chain has TRBV4-1 and TRBJ1-1; D gene uncertain. CDR3 length: 15 residues. Germline CDR1 is MGHRA and CDR2 is YSYEKL. The V end was cut by 0 bases, the J end by 2 bases, with 10 bases between. The CDR3 sequence is CASSQDPGPNTEAFF. The CDR3 nucleotides are TGCGCCAGCAGCCAAGATCCAGGCCCTAACACTGAAGCTTTCTTT.

The V gene is TRBV27, the J gene TRBJ2-1; 8 bases align to TRBD2. This CDR3 has 16 residues. Germline CDR1 is MNHEY and CDR2 is SMNVEV (reference sequence). With 2 bases clipped from V and 6 bases from J, the junction kept 9 bases outside the gene matches. CDR3 protein: CASSLTSERGSNEQFF. CDR3 sequence (DNA): TGTGCCAGCAGTTTAACCTCCGAGCGGGGGAGCAATGAGCAGTTCTTC.

Turning to this clone: The identical CDR3 is also encoded by other nucleotide sequences in the sample. The gene calls are TRBV5-1 and TRBJ1-5; D not certain. The V and J ends lost 0 bases and 0 bases respectively, with 7 bases between them. Germline CDR1 and CDR2: SGHRS and YFSETQ. The CDR3 sequence is 15 residues long. DNA of the CDR3: TGCGCCAGCAGCTTGGACGGTTATAGCAATCAGCCCCAGCATTTT. Translation gives CASSLDGYSNQPQHF.

This chain joins TRBV11-3 and TRBJ2-7; 8 bases match TRBD2. V lost 3 bases, J lost 5 bases, and 6 bases stayed unmatched. There are 14 residues in the CDR3. Germline V gene data show CDR1 as SGHNT and CDR2 as YENEEA. The CDR3 sequence is CASSFRTSSHEQYF. In DNA form, the CDR3 reads TGTGCCAGCAGCTTTCGGACTAGCAGCCACGAGCAGTACTTC.

The chain uses TRBV6-5 and TRBJ2-3, with D hard to call. CDR1 is MNHEY and CDR2 is SVGAGI in the germline V gene. This CDR3 comprises 14 residues. V was clipped by 2 bases and J by 3 bases, with 9 bases between them. CDR3 amino acids: CASSYPSPTDTQYF. CDR3 nucleotides: TGTGCCAGCAGTTACCCCTCCCCGACAGATACGCAGTATTTT.

This clone appeared a few times. The chain recombines TRBV30 with TRBJ1-2; 9 nucleotides agree with TRBD1. Trimming removed 4 bases from V and 4 bases from J; junction bases left unmatched: 4. Germline lookup yields CDR1 GTSNPN and CDR2 SVGIG (reference sequence). The CDR3 is made up of 13 amino acids. CDR3 coding DNA: TGTGCCTGGAACACAGGGGGCCTCTATGGCTACACCTTC. Its protein product is CAWNTGGLYGYTF.

This chain joins TRBV10-2 and TRBJ1-1, with a weak D call TRBD1 (5 bases). The V gene's germline CDR1 is WSHSY and CDR2 SAAADI. The CDR3 length is 13 residues. Trimming stripped 7 bases from V and 1 base from J, with 10 bases between. CDR3 residues: CASTGHPNTEAFF. The CDR3 DNA reads TGCGCCAGCACAGGACATCCGAACACTGAAGCTTTCTTT.

The J gene is TRBJ2-2, the V gene TRBV13, with no clear D. V lost 9 bases and J lost 1, with 15 bases in between. This CDR3 is 15 amino acids long. Germline V lookup: CDR1 PRHDT, CDR2 FYEKMQ (reference sequence). CDR3 DNA sequence: TGTGCCAGTCGTTTTCTAGATCTGAACACCGGGGAGCTGTTTTTT. Protein product: CASRFLDLNTGELFF. The whole variable domain, filled in from reference TRBV13 and TRBJ2-2, reads AAGVIQSPRHLIKEKRETATLKCYPIPRHDTVYWYQQGPGQDPQFLISFYEKMQSDKGSIPDRFSAQQFSDYHSELNMSSLELGDSALYFCASRFLDLNTGELFFGEGSRLTVL.

This clone is a singleton in its sample. The chain links TRBV5-6 to TRBJ2-7, with D possibly being TRBD1 (6 bases). This CDR3 is built from 14 residues. V shed 4 bases and J shed 3 bases, with 14 bases lying between them. Germline loops: CDR1 SGHDT, CDR2 YYEEEE. The CDR3 spells CASSLDVRGYEQYF. The CDR3 region has the DNA TGTGCCAGCAGCCTCGATGTCAGGGGCTACGAGCAGTACTTC.

V is TRBV6-4 and J is TRBJ2-3; D gene ambiguous. The CDR3 is 14 residues long. The V and J ends lost 2 bases and 2 bases respectively, with 8 bases between them. In germline, CDR1 is MRHNA, CDR2 SNTAGT. CDR3 residues: CASSDGTITDTQYF. The DNA of the CDR3 is TGTGCCAGCAGTGACGGCACAATCACAGATACGCAGTATTTT.

The chain combines TRBV30 with TRBJ1-5; 10 bases match TRBD1. The CDR3 has 15 amino acids. Germline CDR1 GTSNPN, CDR2 SVGIG (reference sequence). V lost 1 base and J lost 6; bases outside the gene matches: 6. CDR3 in DNA: TGTGCCTGGAGTGGTACGACAGGGGGCGTTCAGCCCCAGCATTTT. Translated, it gives CAWSGTTGGVQPQHF.